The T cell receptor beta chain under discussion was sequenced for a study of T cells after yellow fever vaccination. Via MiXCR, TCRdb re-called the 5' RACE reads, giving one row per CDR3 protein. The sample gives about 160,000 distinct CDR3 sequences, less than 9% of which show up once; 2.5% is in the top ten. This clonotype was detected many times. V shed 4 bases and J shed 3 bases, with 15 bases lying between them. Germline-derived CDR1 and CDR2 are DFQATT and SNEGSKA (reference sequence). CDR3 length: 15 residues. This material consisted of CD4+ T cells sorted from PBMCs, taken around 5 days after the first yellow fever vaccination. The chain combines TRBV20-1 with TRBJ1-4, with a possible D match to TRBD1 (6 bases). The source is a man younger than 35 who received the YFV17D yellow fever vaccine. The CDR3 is CSATPTRGSNEKLFF. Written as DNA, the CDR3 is TGCAGTGCTACCCCAACCAGGGGCTCTAATGAAAAACTGTTTTTT.